These 19 T cell receptor beta chains were sequenced from one sample in a study of CD8+CD57+ T cells in acquired aplastic anemia. TCR beta VDJ and CDR3 were profiled, and genomic DNA was the template. TCRdb reprocessed the reads with MiXCR, giving one entry per CDR3 protein. The table lists about 420,000 distinct CDR3 sequences, about 70% of them singletons. The specimen was sorted CD4+, CD8+, or CD8+CD57+ T cells (not recorded which) from PBMCs. These receptors originate from a human donor in good health, serving as a control.

This clonotype has more than one count but fewer than ten. The V gene is TRBV15, the J gene TRBJ1-2; D remains unclear. CDR1 is LNHNV, CDR2 YYDKDF, per germline (reference sequence). V was cut by 0 bases and J by 3 bases, with 8 bases left in between. The CDR3 totals 14 residues. CDR3 in amino acids: CATSRDPADYGYTF. The DNA of the CDR3 is TGTGCCACCAGCAGAGACCCGGCGGACTATGGCTACACCTTC.

As concerns this clonotype: At one end the junction does not follow the germline gene, possibly because of a read error. The chain couples TRBV7-2 to TRBJ1-5; D remains ambiguous. Germline values: CDR1 SGHTA, CDR2 FQGNSA. This CDR3 has 15 amino acids. The CDR3, as DNA: TGTGCCAGCAGCTTACCCGGGCGGAGAAATCCGCCCCCGCATTTT. It codes for CASSLPGRRNPPPHF.

As concerns this clonotype: One end of the junction fails to match germline, which may point to a read error. The chain combines TRBV7-7 with TRBJ1-5, with 11 bases that match TRBD1. Germline values: CDR1 SSHAT, CDR2 FNYEAQ (reference sequence). This CDR3 has 14 residues. The CDR3 spells CASSFLRDRGRTTF. Here the CDR3 DNA reads TGTGCCAGCAGCTTCCTGCGGGACAGGGGGAGGACAACTTTT.

This chain joins TRBV7-2 and TRBJ1-5; a weak D match, TRBD1 (5 bases). In germline, CDR1 is SGHTA, CDR2 FQGNSA. V lost 2 bases and J 13 bases, leaving 21 bases between the germline ends. This CDR3 comprises 15 residues. The CDR3 nucleotides are TGTGCCAGCAGCTTACCAAGCGGGGCACCCAAGGCGCAGCATTTT. Translation gives CASSLPSGAPKAQHF.

Ten or more counts support this clonotype. V usage is TRBV5-1 and J usage is TRBJ1-2; TRBD1 matches at 10 bases. The V gene end was trimmed by 2 bases and the J gene end by 5 bases; junction bases not matched to a gene: 12. The length of the CDR3 is 17 residues. The germline CDR1 and CDR2 sequences are SGHRS and YFSETQ. The CDR3 loop is CASSLSGQGGSEYGYTF. For the CDR3, the DNA is TGCGCCAGCAGCTTATCAGGACAGGGGGGGTCTGAGTATGGCTACACCTTC.

With regard to this clonotype: A much larger clone lies a single base off, so this may be a read error. The genes are TRBV2 and TRBJ1-3; D ambiguous. CDR3 length: 16 amino acids. The V gene lost 4 bases and the J gene lost 0 bases, with 13 bases spanning the gap. Germline CDR1 reads SNHLY; CDR2 reads FYNNEI. The CDR3 DNA follows: TGTGCCAGCAGTGTAAAACGGTGGAGCTCTGGAAACACCATATATTTT. Protein: CASSVKRWSSGNTIYF. The full variable domain, its missing parts supplied by reference TRBV2 and TRBJ1-3, is EPEVTQTPSHQVTQMGQEVILRCVPISNHLYFYWYRQILGQKVEFLVSFYNNEISEKSEIFDDQFSVERPDGSNFTLKIRSTKLEDSAMYFCASSVKRWSSGNTIYFGEGSWLTVV.

This clonotype was detected many times. The chain joins TRBV7-2 to TRBJ1-2; no firm D call. V dropped 5 bases and J dropped 8 bases, with 18 bases sitting between them. The CDR3 spans 14 residues. Germline V CDR1 and CDR2: SGHTA, FQGNSA. This CDR3 reads CASSALPEVGGYTF. In DNA, the CDR3 is TGTGCCAGCAGCGCACTCCCGGAGGTTGGGGGCTACACCTTC.

This chain connects TRBV19 to TRBJ1-2; D unresolved. V shed 7 bases and J shed 3 bases, with 9 bases lying between them. This CDR3 spans 12 amino acids. CDR1 is LNHDA and CDR2 is SQIVND in the germline V gene (reference sequence). The CDR3, as DNA: TGTGCCAGTACGGAGAGGGACTATGGCTACACCTTC. This sequence encodes CASTERDYGYTF.

A remark on this clonotype: At one end the junction does not follow the germline gene, possibly because of a read error. The gene calls are TRBV14 and TRBJ2-1, with unresolved D. Germline lookup yields CDR1 SGHDN and CDR2 FVKESK. This CDR3 has 15 amino acids. CDR3: CASSHNSPLHNEKFF. The DNA of the CDR3 is TGTGCCAGCAGCCATAATTCACCCCTCCACAATGAGAAGTTCTTC. The full variable domain, its missing parts supplied by reference TRBV14 and TRBJ2-1, is EAGVTQFPSHSVIEKGQTVTLRCDPISGHDNLYWYRRVMGKEIKFLLHFVKESKQDESGMPNNRFLAERTGGTYSTLKVQPAELEDSGVYFCASSHNSPLHNEKFFGPGTRLTVL.

The rearrangement uses TRBV9 and TRBJ1-3; D gene ambiguous. The germline gives CDR1 SGDLS, CDR2 YYNGEE. Trimming took off 4 bases at V and 15 bases at J, with 17 bases between the two ends. The length of the CDR3 is 12 residues. The CDR3 nucleotides are TGTGCCAGCAGCCACTCCGGAAACACGAAATATTTT. As protein: CASSHSGNTKYF.

This clonotype was detected many times. The chain carries TRBV5-4 and TRBJ1-1; D is ambiguous. Germline loops: CDR1 SGHNT, CDR2 YYREEE (reference sequence). V was shortened by 4 bases and J by 1 base, with 11 bases between the two germline ends. The CDR3 has 14 amino acids. The CDR3 DNA reads as TGTGCCAGCAGCAAGAACGCAGGGAACACTGAAGCTTTCTTT. Translation gives CASSKNAGNTEAFF.

This clonotype was observed once. One end of the junction does not line up with germline, which may come from a read error. The chain has TRBV7-3 and TRBJ2-1; TRBD2 agrees at 8 bases. The CDR3 length is 17 residues. Looked up from germline, CDR1 is SGHTA and CDR2 is FQGTGA. The CDR3 DNA is TGCGCCAGCAGCAAAGCCCGTAACACGGGGGGGCCGGGAGAGCAGTTCTTC. Translated, it gives CASSKARNTGGPGEQFF.

This chain uses TRBV9 with TRBJ1-2, with TRBD1 identical over 10 bases. Unmatched junction bases numbered 7, after V lost 3 bases and J lost 2 bases. Germline V gene lookup returns CDR1 SGDLS and CDR2 YYNGEE. The CDR3 totals 16 residues. In nucleotides, the CDR3 is TGTGCCAGCAGCGACCCCAAGGGACAGGGGAACTATGGCTACACCTTC. The encoded protein is CASSDPKGQGNYGYTF.

The chain recombines TRBV20-1 with TRBJ2-7; 7 nucleotides agree with TRBD2. The germline V gene encodes CDR1 DFQATT and CDR2 SNEGSKA (reference sequence). This CDR3 region has 14 residues. Germline trimming cut 5 bases from V and 0 bases from J; bases unmatched to any gene: 7. DNA of the CDR3: TGCAGTGCTCCAGGACGGGGGGACTCCTACGAGCAGTACTTC. The encoded protein is CSAPGRGDSYEQYF.

The chain is built from TRBV7-9 and TRBJ1-3; D gene uncertain. The V and J ends lost 1 base and 8 bases respectively, with 15 bases between them. Germline CDR1 is SEHNR and CDR2 is FQNEAQ (reference sequence). This CDR3 spans 15 amino acids. CDR3 amino acids: CASSLDTSGGYTIYF. In DNA form, the CDR3 reads TGTGCCAGCAGCTTAGACACATCCGGTGGCTACACCATATATTTT.

This chain joins TRBV13 and TRBJ1-3; TRBD1 is a possible D gene (6 bases). Germline lookup yields CDR1 PRHDT and CDR2 FYEKMQ (reference sequence). Trimming removed 2 bases from V and 4 bases from J, with 12 bases in between. The CDR3 runs 15 residues. CDR3: CASSLTGGGGNTIYF. The DNA of the CDR3 is TGTGCCAGCAGCTTAACGGGAGGGGGGGGAAACACCATATATTTT.

Here the CDR3 reads CSAPRQGGNYF. CDR3 DNA sequence: TGCAGTGCCCCTCGACAGGGAGGCAACTACTTC. This rearrangement joins TRBV20-1 to TRBJ2-7; D is perhaps TRBD1 (7 bases). CDR3 size: 11 residues. With 6 bases removed from V and 13 bases from J, the gap between germline ends came to 19 bases. CDR1 DFQATT and CDR2 SNEGSKA come from the germline V gene (reference sequence).

The chain combines TRBV15 with TRBJ2-7; tentatively, D is TRBD1 (5 bases). This CDR3 comprises 15 residues. From germline, CDR1 is LNHNV and CDR2 YYDKDF (reference sequence). V lost 0 bases to trimming and J lost 4 bases, with 13 bases between them. CDR3 sequence: CATSREGSGIYEQYF. The CDR3 DNA is TGTGCCACCAGCAGAGAGGGCTCAGGGATTTACGAGCAGTACTTC.

V is TRBV20-1 and J is TRBJ2-7; 9 nucleotides agree with TRBD1. The length of the CDR3 is 14 residues. Germline V CDR1 and CDR2: DFQATT, SNEGSKA (reference sequence). J was trimmed by 5 bases and V by 3 bases; bases with no gene match: 8. This chain's CDR3 is CSARRDRDEDEQYF. In DNA form, the CDR3 reads TGCAGTGCTAGGAGGGACAGGGATGAGGACGAGCAGTACTTC.